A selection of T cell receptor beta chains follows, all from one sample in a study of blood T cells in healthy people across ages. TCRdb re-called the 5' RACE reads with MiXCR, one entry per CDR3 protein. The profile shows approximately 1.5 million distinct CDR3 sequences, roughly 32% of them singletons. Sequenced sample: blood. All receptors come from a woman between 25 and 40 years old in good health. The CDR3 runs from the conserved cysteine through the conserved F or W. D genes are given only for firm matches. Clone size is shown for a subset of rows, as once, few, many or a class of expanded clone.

DNA: TGTGCCACCAGCAGCATCGGCTTCTATGGCTACACCTTC; CDR3: CATSSIGFYGYTF; size: -; D: -; J: TRBJ1-2; V: TRBV15
DNA: TGTGCCAGCAGCCAAGTAATGGGCAGGGGCAATGAGCAGTTCTTC; CDR3: CASSQVMGRGNEQFF; size: few; D: -; J: TRBJ2-1; V: TRBV4-2
DNA: TGTGCCAGCAGTTCGGTAACATCGGAGGAGCAGTACTTC; CDR3: CASSSVTSEEQYF; size: -; D: -; J: TRBJ2-7; V: TRBV27
DNA: TGTGCCAGCAAAAACAGGGGCTCCTACAATGAGCAGTTCTTC; CDR3: CASKNRGSYNEQFF; size: -; D: TRBD1; J: TRBJ2-1; V: TRBV27
DNA: TGCAGTGCTGGCACATCAGGGGGCGGAGGTAGTCAGTCCCAGCATTTT; CDR3: CSAGTSGGGGSQSQHF; size: once; D: TRBD1; J: TRBJ1-5; V: TRBV20-1
DNA: TGCGCCAACAGCAGGGAAGGAGAGACCCAGTACTTC; CDR3: CANSREGETQYF; size: -; D: -; J: TRBJ2-5; V: TRBV5-1
DNA: TGTGCCAGCAGCTTAGCGCCGCGGACAGGTACTAACTATGGCTACACCTTC; CDR3: CASSLAPRTGTNYGYTF; size: few; D: TRBD1; J: TRBJ1-2; V: TRBV7-9
DNA: TGTGCCAGCAGCTCGGAGCGTAGATCACCCCTCCACTTT; CDR3: CASSSERRSPLHF; size: few; D: -; J: TRBJ1-6; V: TRBV11-2
DNA: TGCGGTGCTAGTCGCGGACTAGCGGCCACAGATACGCAGTATTTT; CDR3: CGASRGLAATDTQYF; size: -; D: TRBD2; J: TRBJ2-3; V: TRBV20-1
DNA: TGTGCCAGCAGCTTAGCGGGTATGGGACAACCTTTCAATCAGCCCCAGCATTTT; CDR3: CASSLAGMGQPFNQPQHF; size: -; D: -; J: TRBJ1-5; V: TRBV7-8
DNA: TGTGCCAGCAGCCCCTACGGTGAGCAGTTCTTC; CDR3: CASSPYGEQFF; size: once; D: -; J: TRBJ2-1; V: TRBV28
DNA: TGCGCCAGCAGCCCGGACAGTACCGATAATCAGCCCCAGCATTTT; CDR3: CASSPDSTDNQPQHF; size: -; D: -; J: TRBJ1-5; V: TRBV4-1
DNA: TGCAGTGCTACTTTATCGGGGGCCTATGGCTACACCTTC; CDR3: CSATLSGAYGYTF; size: -; D: -; J: TRBJ1-2; V: TRBV20-1
DNA: TGTGCCAGCAGCCAAGGCCGTTTCCTGGGGACAGATACGCAGTATTTT; CDR3: CASSQGRFLGTDTQYF; size: once; D: -; J: TRBJ2-3; V: TRBV3-1
DNA: TGTGCCAGCAGTGAATGGGCCTCCTATGGCTACACCTTC; CDR3: CASSEWASYGYTF; size: -; D: -; J: TRBJ1-2; V: TRBV25-1
DNA: TGTGCCAGCAGCCAAGGGCAGGGAGGGACCCAGTACTTC; CDR3: CASSQGQGGTQYF; size: -; D: -; J: TRBJ2-5; V: TRBV3-1
DNA: TGTGCCAGCAGTGCTAGCGGGGGGACCCAGTACTTC; CDR3: CASSASGGTQYF; size: -; D: TRBD2; J: TRBJ2-5; V: TRBV6-1
DNA: TGTGCCAGCAGCTTTGAGACAGGGGGATACGAGCAGTACTTC; CDR3: CASSFETGGYEQYF; size: few; D: TRBD1; J: TRBJ2-7; V: TRBV7-2
DNA: TGTGCCAGCAGCCTAGGCCGGGAGTTCCGCCAAGAGACCCAGTACTTC; CDR3: CASSLGREFRQETQYF; size: few; D: -; J: TRBJ2-5; V: TRBV7-8
DNA: TGTGCCAGCAGCCGTTGGGGTTATGGGAACACTGAAGCTTTCTTT; CDR3: CASSRWGYGNTEAFF; size: -; D: -; J: TRBJ1-1; V: TRBV5-6
DNA: TGCGCCAGCAAGACCGGGACAGGGAGGAACACTGAAGCTTTCTTT; CDR3: CASKTGTGRNTEAFF; size: -; D: TRBD1; J: TRBJ1-1; V: TRBV5-1
DNA: TGTGCCTGGATTGGGTTATTCGGCAGGGGCAATCAGCCCCAGCATTTT; CDR3: CAWIGLFGRGNQPQHF; size: -; D: -; J: TRBJ1-5; V: TRBV30
DNA: TGTGCCTGGAGTGGGCAGTTGAGCAATCAGCCCCAGCATTTT; CDR3: CAWSGQLSNQPQHF; size: -; D: -; J: TRBJ1-5; V: TRBV30
DNA: TGTGCCAGCAGCCTCGTACAGAGGGCGAAAGCTTTCTTT; CDR3: CASSLVQRAKAFF; size: -; D: -; J: TRBJ1-1; V: TRBV25-1
DNA: TGCGCCAGCAGCGCGAGAACAGAGAACACTGAAGCTTTCTTT; CDR3: CASSARTENTEAFF; size: -; D: -; J: TRBJ1-1; V: TRBV4-1
DNA: TGCAGTGCTAGAGCCACGGGGGGCTACACCTTC; CDR3: CSARATGGYTF; size: many; D: -; J: TRBJ1-2; V: TRBV20-1
DNA: TGTGCCAGCAGCTTAGGCGGGATTGGGGAAGCTTTCTTT; CDR3: CASSLGGIGEAFF; size: -; D: -; J: TRBJ1-1; V: TRBV7-9
DNA: TGCAGTTGTGGCGGGAGTCAGACAGATACGCAGTATTTT; CDR3: CSCGGSQTDTQYF; size: many; D: TRBD2; J: TRBJ2-3; V: TRBV20-1
DNA: TGCAGTGCTAGAGATAGATGGCAGGTCACGGATAGCAATCAGCCCCAGCATTTT; CDR3: CSARDRWQVTDSNQPQHF; size: -; D: -; J: TRBJ1-5; V: TRBV20-1
DNA: TGTGCCAGCAGTCCGGGGGAGGGAGTAGCTTACGAGCAGTACTTC; CDR3: CASSPGEGVAYEQYF; size: few; D: TRBD2; J: TRBJ2-7; V: TRBV28
DNA: TGTGCCAGCAGCCAGGAGGGGGGTGGGGCAGGTCCGTACTTC; CDR3: CASSQEGGGAGPYF; size: -; D: -; J: TRBJ2-7; V: TRBV3-1
DNA: TGTGCCAGCATCCTGAATCGGGATACGCAGTATTTT; CDR3: CASILNRDTQYF; size: -; D: -; J: TRBJ2-3; V: TRBV2
DNA: TGTGCCAGCAGCCAAGGGGGGCGGGGGGGCACTGAAGCTTTCTTT; CDR3: CASSQGGRGGTEAFF; size: -; D: -; J: TRBJ1-1; V: TRBV3-1
DNA: TGTGCCAGCGCCCGTGGGAGCGGTATCTATGGCTACACCTTC; CDR3: CASARGSGIYGYTF; size: few; D: -; J: TRBJ1-2; V: TRBV6-1
DNA: TGCAGTGCTACTGGTCATCGGGGGCGGATCGATGAGCAGTTCTTC; CDR3: CSATGHRGRIDEQFF; size: few; D: -; J: TRBJ2-1; V: TRBV20-1
DNA: TGTGCCAGCAGACTCCGGGACAGCAATTCACCCCTCCACTTT; CDR3: CASRLRDSNSPLHF; size: few; D: TRBD1; J: TRBJ1-6; V: TRBV7-9
DNA: TGTGCCAGCAGTGAGTACGGGACAGGGGTTTCCTACGAGCAGTACTTC; CDR3: CASSEYGTGVSYEQYF; size: few; D: TRBD1; J: TRBJ2-7; V: TRBV6-1
DNA: TGCAGTGCAGACAGGGGGCCCTATGGCTACACCTTC; CDR3: CSADRGPYGYTF; size: many; D: TRBD1; J: TRBJ1-2; V: TRBV20-1
DNA: TGTGCCAGCGAAAAGGTGGCGGGAGGTTACAATGAGCAGTTCTTC; CDR3: CASEKVAGGYNEQFF; size: -; D: TRBD2; J: TRBJ2-1; V: TRBV27
DNA: TGTGCCAGCAGCTTAGGAGCTATTAAATACGGCGGCCTAACAGGTACGCAGTATTTT; CDR3: CASSLGAIKYGGLTGTQYF; size: -; D: -; J: TRBJ2-3; V: TRBV7-9
DNA: TGCAGTGCCGCCCAGGGTACCGAGACCCAGTACTTC; CDR3: CSAAQGTETQYF; size: -; D: -; J: TRBJ2-5; V: TRBV20-1
DNA: TGCAGCGTTGAAAGACAGCGCTATCGAGGCACTGAAGCTTTCTTT; CDR3: CSVERQRYRGTEAFF; size: -; D: -; J: TRBJ1-1; V: TRBV29-1
DNA: TGTGCCAGCAGCTTCGTGTGGCTCGGAGAGCGGTTCTTC; CDR3: CASSFVWLGERFF; size: -; D: -; J: TRBJ2-1; V: TRBV11-2
DNA: -; CDR3: CASRSSWGGGTRYF; size: -; D: -; J: TRBJ2-3; V: TRBV3-1
DNA: TGCAGTGCACCCTGGGATGCTGGGGCCAACGTCCTGACTTTC; CDR3: CSAPWDAGANVLTF; size: -; D: -; J: TRBJ2-6; V: TRBV20-1
DNA: TGTGCCAGCAGTGAGGCTAGCGGGCCCTACGAGCAGTACTTC; CDR3: CASSEASGPYEQYF; size: few; D: TRBD2; J: TRBJ2-7; V: TRBV2
DNA: TGTGCCATCAGTGAGCTACGGGGGACGAACACTGAAGCTTTCTTT; CDR3: CAISELRGTNTEAFF; size: few; D: -; J: TRBJ1-1; V: TRBV10-3
DNA: TGTGCCAGCTCACCCCTTGACAGGGCTGACGAAAAACTGTTTTTT; CDR3: CASSPLDRADEKLFF; size: -; D: TRBD1; J: TRBJ1-4; V: TRBV18
DNA: TGTGCCAGCAGCTTGGCCTTAAGTCTTAACAGAGACACAGATACGCAGTATTTT; CDR3: CASSLALSLNRDTDTQYF; size: once; D: -; J: TRBJ2-3; V: TRBV5-6
DNA: TGTGCCACCAGCCAAGATGCAAGCGGGGGGTACAATGAGCAGTTCTTC; CDR3: CATSQDASGGYNEQFF; size: -; D: TRBD2; J: TRBJ2-1; V: TRBV4-2